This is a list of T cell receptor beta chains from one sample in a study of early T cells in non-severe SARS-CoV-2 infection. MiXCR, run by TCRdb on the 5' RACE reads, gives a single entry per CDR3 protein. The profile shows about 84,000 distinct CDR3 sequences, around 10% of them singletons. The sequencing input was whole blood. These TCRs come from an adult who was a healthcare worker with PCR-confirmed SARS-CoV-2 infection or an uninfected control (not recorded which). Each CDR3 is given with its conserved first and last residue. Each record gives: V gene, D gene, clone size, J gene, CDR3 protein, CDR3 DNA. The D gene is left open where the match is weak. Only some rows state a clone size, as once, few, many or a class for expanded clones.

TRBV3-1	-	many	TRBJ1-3	CASSLGLGNTIYF	TGTGCCAGCAGCCTGGGGCTCGGAAACACCATATATTTT
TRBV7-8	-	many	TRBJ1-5	CASSFSRSNQPQHF	TGTGCCAGCAGCTTTAGTAGGAGCAATCAGCCCCAGCATTTT
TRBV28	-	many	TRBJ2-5	CASSLSGQETQYF	TGTGCCAGCAGTTTAAGTGGGCAGGAGACCCAGTACTTC
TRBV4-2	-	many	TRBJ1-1	CASSRNLRGEAFF	TGTGCCAGCAGCCGAAACTTGAGGGGAGAAGCTTTCTTT
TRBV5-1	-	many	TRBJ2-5	CASSLAGAVNLQETQYF	TGCGCCAGCAGCTTGGCTGGAGCGGTTAACCTCCAAGAGACCCAGTACTTC
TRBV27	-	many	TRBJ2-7	CASSPSPWGPYEQYF	TGTGCCAGCAGTCCCTCTCCGTGGGGGCCCTACGAGCAGTACTTC
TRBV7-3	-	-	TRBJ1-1	CASSSGQTNTEAFF	TGTGCCAGCAGCTCAGGACAGACGAACACTGAAGCTTTCTTT
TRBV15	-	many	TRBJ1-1	CATSASLRDSPEAFF	TGTGCCACCAGCGCCTCCTTAAGGGATAGCCCTGAAGCTTTCTTT
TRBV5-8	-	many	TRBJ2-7	CASRRVSYEQYF	TGTGCCAGCAGGAGGGTCTCCTACGAGCAGTACTTC
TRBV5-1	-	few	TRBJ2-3	CASSLAGGLSTDTQYF	TGCGCCAGCAGCTTGGCCGGGGGCCTCTCCACAGATACGCAGTATTTT
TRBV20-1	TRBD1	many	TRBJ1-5	CSAGLRTGANQPQHF	TGCAGTGCTGGCCTCCGGACAGGGGCCAATCAGCCCCAGCATTTT
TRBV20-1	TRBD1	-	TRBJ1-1	CSARDRNRGIAEAFF	TGCAGTGCTAGAGATCGAAACAGGGGAATTGCTGAAGCTTTCTTT
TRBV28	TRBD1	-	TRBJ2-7	CAGSDRGPYEQYF	TGTGCCGGGTCTGACAGGGGGCCATACGAGCAGTACTTC
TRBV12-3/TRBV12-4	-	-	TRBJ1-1	CASSFPNTEAFF	TGTGCCAGCAGTTTCCCGAACACTGAAGCTTTCTTT
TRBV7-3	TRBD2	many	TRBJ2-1	CASSLRGGGNYNEQFF	TGTGCCAGCAGCTTAAGAGGCGGGGGAAACTACAATGAGCAGTTCTTC
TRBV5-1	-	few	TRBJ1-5	CASSLDWELNQPQHF	TGCGCCAGCAGCTTGGATTGGGAGCTCAATCAGCCCCAGCATTTT
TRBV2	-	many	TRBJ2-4	CASSERKNIQYF	TGTGCCAGCAGTGAACGGAAAAACATTCAGTACTTC
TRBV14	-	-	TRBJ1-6	CASSQVPGRGYNSPLHF	TGTGCCAGCAGCCAAGTGCCGGGGAGGGGGTATAATTCACCCCTCCACTTT
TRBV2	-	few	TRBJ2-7	CASTGDTHSYEQYF	TGTGCCAGCACGGGGGACACCCACTCCTACGAGCAGTACTTC
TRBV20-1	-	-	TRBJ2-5	CSAELGLKTQYF	TGCAGTGCCGAACTGGGACTGAAGACCCAGTACTTC
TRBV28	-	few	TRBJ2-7	CASSTGTIYEQYF	TGTGCCAGCAGCACCGGGACAATCTACGAGCAGTACTTC
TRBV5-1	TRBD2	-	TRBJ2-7	CASRPGLAGLSSYEQYF	TGCGCCAGCAGACCGGGACTAGCGGGGCTAAGCTCCTACGAGCAGTACTTC
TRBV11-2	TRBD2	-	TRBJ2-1	CASSLVLAGRVEQFF	TGTGCCAGCAGCTTAGTATTAGCGGGGAGAGTTGAGCAGTTCTTC
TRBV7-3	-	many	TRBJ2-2	CASSATVNTGELFF	TGTGCCAGCAGCGCGACAGTGAACACCGGGGAGCTGTTTTTT
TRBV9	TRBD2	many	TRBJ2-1	CASSLRLAGGLNNEQFF	TGTGCCAGCAGCCTCCGACTAGCGGGGGGCCTCAACAATGAGCAGTTCTTC
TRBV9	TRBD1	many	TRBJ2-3	CASSGDSKGDDTQYF	TGTGCCAGCAGCGGGGACAGCAAGGGTGATGATACGCAGTATTTT
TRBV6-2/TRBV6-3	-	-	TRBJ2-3	CASTWSGTDTQYF	TGTGCCAGCACCTGGAGTGGCACAGATACGCAGTATTTT
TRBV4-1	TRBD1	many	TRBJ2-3	CASSQDERGGRDTQYF	TGCGCCAGCAGCCAAGATGAGAGAGGGGGCAGAGATACGCAGTATTTT
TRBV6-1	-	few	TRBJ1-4	CASNPGTASEKLFF	TGTGCCAGCAATCCCGGGACGGCGAGTGAAAAACTGTTTTTT
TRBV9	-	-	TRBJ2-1	CASSVGSLRNEQFF	TGTGCCAGCAGTGTCGGTAGTCTCAGGAATGAGCAGTTCTTC
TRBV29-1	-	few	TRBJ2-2	CSVGRTNTGELFF	TGCAGCGTCGGCAGAACCAACACCGGGGAGCTGTTTTTT
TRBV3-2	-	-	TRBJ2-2	CASGNTGELFF	TGTGCCAGCGGTAACACCGGGGAGCTGTTTTTT
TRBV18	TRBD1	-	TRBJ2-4	CASSRSTGLEQYF	TGTGCCAGCTCAAGATCGACAGGGCTGGAACAGTACTTC
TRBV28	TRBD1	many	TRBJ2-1	CASSLVGQGDEQFF	TGTGCCAGCAGTTTAGTTGGACAGGGAGATGAGCAGTTCTTC
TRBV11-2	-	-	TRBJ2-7	CASSPRKSPYLPTRQYF	TGTGCCAGCAGCCCGAGGAAGAGCCCCTACCTCCCTACGAGGCAGTACTTC
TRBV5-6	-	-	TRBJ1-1	CASSRGARGTEAFF	TGTGCCAGCAGTCGGGGGGCGAGAGGCACTGAAGCTTTCTTT
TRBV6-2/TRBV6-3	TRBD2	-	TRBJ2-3	CASRTGTGTSGTDTQYF	TGTGCCAGCAGAACCGGCACCGGGACTAGCGGCACAGATACGCAGTATTTT
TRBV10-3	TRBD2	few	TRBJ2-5	CAISESRTRRGETQYF	TGTGCCATCAGTGAGTCTCGGACTAGGAGAGGGGAGACCCAGTACTTC
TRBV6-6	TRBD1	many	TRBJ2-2	CASSRQGEAGELFF	TGTGCCAGCAGTCGACAGGGGGAGGCCGGGGAGCTGTTTTTT
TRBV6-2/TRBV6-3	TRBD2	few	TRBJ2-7	CASSPSGRVYEQYF	TGTGCCAGCAGTCCCAGCGGGAGGGTGTACGAGCAGTACTTC
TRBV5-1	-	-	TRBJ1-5	CASSLDGNNQPQHF	TGCGCCAGCAGCTTGGACGGAAACAATCAGCCCCAGCATTTT
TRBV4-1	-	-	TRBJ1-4	CASSQEGGANEKLFF	TGCGCCAGCAGCCAAGAAGGGGGGGCTAATGAAAAACTGTTTTTT
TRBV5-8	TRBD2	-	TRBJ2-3	CASSLAPAGGSDTQYF	TGTGCCAGCAGCTTGGCGCCAGCGGGGGGGTCAGATACGCAGTATTTT
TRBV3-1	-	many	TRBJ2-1	CASSQRQEQFF	TGTGCCAGCAGCCAAAGGCAGGAGCAGTTCTTC
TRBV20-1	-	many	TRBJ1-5	CSAATGQGNQPQHF	TGCAGTGCTGCAACAGGGCAGGGCAATCAGCCCCAGCATTTT
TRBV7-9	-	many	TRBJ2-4	CASSRIPPGDIQYF	TGTGCCAGCAGCCGAATACCCCCAGGGGACATTCAGTACTTC
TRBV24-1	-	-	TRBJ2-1	CATSDLAGGINEQFF	TGTGCCACCAGTGATTTGGCCGGGGGAATCAATGAGCAGTTCTTC
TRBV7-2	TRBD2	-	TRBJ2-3	CASSPRLALTDTQYF	TGTGCCAGCAGCCCACGACTAGCGCTCACAGATACGCAGTATTTT
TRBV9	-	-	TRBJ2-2	CASTPKGMSGELFF	TGTGCCAGCACCCCAAAAGGGATGTCCGGGGAGCTGTTTTTT
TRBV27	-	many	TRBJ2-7	CASSPQVLSYEQYF	TGTGCCAGCAGTCCCCAGGTTTTGTCCTACGAGCAGTACTTC
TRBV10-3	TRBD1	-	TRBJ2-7	CAISDSDRGPSYEQYF	TGTGCCATCAGTGATTCGGACAGGGGCCCCTCCTACGAGCAGTACTTC
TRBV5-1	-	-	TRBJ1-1	CASSLQGRNTEAFF	TGCGCCAGCAGCTTGCAGGGTAGGAACACTGAAGCTTTCTTT
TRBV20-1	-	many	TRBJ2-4	CSARPPNRVRAKNIQYF	TGCAGTGCTAGGCCCCCCAACAGGGTACGGGCCAAAAACATTCAGTACTTC
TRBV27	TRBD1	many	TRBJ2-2	CASSDRAAAGELFF	TGTGCCAGCAGTGACAGGGCCGCTGCCGGGGAGCTGTTTTTT